What follows describes a single TCR beta chain. Profiled with immunoSEQ multiplex PCR; TCRdb holds only in-frame clones, not every one. The sample has fewer than 200,000 clones, roughly 80% seen once. The ends lost 8 bases at V and 0 bases at J; junction bases unmatched: 4. Germline V gene sequence: CDR1 MNHEY, CDR2 SMNVEV (reference sequence). The CDR3 loop spans 15 amino acids. Clinical histories supplied by participants themselves formed the basis of cohort assignment. The source of the sample is a study of blood T cell repertoires in COVID-19. For the study at large: Samples came from the United States, Italy and Spain, spanning acute and convalescent COVID-19. PBMCs, B-cell-depleted T cells, or T cells were the source of the cDNA or gDNA that made up the material.

The genes are TRBV27 and TRBJ2-2, with 9 bases lining up with TRBD1. This receptor was identified in a man in his forties or fifties who had recovered from COVID-19. The specimen was PBMCs or T cells enriched from blood (not recorded which). In DNA, the CDR3 is TGTGCCAGCGGAGACAGGGGGGCGAACACCGGGGAGCTGTTTTTT. Translation gives CASGDRGANTGELFF.